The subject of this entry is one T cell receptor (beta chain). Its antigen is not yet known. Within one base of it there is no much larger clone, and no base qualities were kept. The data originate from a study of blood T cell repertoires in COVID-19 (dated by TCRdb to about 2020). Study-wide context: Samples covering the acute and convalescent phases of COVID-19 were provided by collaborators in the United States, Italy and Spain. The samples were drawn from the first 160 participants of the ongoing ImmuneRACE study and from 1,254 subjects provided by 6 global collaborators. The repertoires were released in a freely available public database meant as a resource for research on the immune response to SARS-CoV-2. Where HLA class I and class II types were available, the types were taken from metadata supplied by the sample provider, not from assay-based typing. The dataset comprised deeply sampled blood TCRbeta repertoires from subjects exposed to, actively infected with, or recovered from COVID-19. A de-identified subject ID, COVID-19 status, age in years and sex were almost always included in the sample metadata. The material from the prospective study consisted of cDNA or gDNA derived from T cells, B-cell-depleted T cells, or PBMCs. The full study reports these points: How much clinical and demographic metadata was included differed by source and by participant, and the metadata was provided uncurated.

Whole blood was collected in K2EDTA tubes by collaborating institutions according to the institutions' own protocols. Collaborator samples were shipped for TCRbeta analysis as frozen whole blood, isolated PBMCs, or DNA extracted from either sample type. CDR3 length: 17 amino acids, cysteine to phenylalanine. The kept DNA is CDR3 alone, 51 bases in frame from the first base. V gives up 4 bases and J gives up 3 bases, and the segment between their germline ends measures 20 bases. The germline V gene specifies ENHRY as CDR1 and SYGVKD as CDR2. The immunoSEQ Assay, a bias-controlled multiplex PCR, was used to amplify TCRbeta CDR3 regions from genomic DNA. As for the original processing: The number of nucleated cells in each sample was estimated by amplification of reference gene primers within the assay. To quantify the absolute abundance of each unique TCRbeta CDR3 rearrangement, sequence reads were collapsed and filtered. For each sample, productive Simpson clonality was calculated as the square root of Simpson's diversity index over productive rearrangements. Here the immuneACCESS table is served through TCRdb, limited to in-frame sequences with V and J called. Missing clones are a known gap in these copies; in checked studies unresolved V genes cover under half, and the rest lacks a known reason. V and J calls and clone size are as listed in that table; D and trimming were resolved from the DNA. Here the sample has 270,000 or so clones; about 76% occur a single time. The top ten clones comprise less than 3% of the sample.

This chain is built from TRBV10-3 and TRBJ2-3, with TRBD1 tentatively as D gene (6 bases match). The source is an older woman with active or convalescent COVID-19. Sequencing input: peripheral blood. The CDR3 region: CAISGGGHLQGTDTQYF. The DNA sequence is TGTGCCATCAGTGGAGGGGGACACCTACAAGGTACAGATACGCAGTATTTT.